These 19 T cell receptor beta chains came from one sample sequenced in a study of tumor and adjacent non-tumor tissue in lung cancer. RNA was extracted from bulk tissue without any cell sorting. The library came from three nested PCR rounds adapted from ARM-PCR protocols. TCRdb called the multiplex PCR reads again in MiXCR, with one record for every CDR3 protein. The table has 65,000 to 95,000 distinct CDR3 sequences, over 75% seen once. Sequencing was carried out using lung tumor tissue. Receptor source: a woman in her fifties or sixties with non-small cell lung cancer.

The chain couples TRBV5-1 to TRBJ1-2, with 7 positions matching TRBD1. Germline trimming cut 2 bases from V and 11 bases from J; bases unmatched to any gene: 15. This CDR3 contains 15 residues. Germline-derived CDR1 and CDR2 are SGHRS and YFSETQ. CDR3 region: CASSFPRTGLTSYTF. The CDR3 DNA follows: TGCGCCAGCAGCTTCCCAAGGACAGGACTTACTAGTTACACCTTC.

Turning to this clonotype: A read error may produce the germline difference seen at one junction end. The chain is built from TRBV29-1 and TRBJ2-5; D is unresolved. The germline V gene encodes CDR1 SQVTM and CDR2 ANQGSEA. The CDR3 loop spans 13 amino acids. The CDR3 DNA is TGCAGCGTTGATTTCGGCAGCCAAGAGACCTGGTATTTC. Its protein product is CSVDFGSQETWYF.

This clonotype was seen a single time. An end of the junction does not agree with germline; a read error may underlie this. CDR3 loop: CASSIGSGTLTYGQYF. The CDR3 nucleotides are TGTGCCAGCAGCATTGGGTCCGGGACACTTACCTACGGGCAGTACTTC. The rearrangement links TRBV7-8 to TRBJ2-7; maybe TRBD1 (6 bases). Germline assignment: CDR1 SGHVS and CDR2 FQNEAQ. This CDR3 contains 16 residues. Full variable domain (missing parts from reference TRBV7-8 and TRBJ2-7): GAGVSQSPRYKVAKRGQDVALRCDPISGHVSLFWYQQALGQGPEFLTYFQNEAQLDKSGLPSDRFFAERPEGSVSTLKIQRTQQEDSAVYLCASSIGSGTLTYGQYFGPGTRLTVT.

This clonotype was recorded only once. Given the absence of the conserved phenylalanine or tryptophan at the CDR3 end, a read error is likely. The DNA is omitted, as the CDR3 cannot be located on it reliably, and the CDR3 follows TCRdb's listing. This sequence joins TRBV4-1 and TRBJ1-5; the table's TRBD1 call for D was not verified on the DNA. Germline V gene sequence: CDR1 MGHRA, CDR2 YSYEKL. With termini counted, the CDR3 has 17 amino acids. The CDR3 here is CARSYRDREYSNQPQNS.

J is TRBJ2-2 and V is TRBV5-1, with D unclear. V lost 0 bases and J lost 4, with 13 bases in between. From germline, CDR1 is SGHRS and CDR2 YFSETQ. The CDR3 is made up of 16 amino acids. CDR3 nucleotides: TGCGCCAGCAGCTTGGTTTACGGTGTCCCCACCGGGGAGCTGTTTTTT. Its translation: CASSLVYGVPTGELFF.

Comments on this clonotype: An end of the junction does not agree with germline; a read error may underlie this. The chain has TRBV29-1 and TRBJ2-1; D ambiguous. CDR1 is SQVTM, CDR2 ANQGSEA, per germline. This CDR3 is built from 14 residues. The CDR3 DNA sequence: TGCAGCGTTGATGTACCTAGGCGATACGATGAGCAGTTCTTT. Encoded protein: CSVDVPRRYDEQFF.

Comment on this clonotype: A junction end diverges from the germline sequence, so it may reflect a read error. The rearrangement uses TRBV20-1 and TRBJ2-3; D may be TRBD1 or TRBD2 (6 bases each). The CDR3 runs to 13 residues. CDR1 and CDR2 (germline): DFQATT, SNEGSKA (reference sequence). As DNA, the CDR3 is TGCAGTGCGCTAAGGGGGGCAGTAAATACGCAGTTTTTT. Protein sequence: CSALRGAVNTQFF.

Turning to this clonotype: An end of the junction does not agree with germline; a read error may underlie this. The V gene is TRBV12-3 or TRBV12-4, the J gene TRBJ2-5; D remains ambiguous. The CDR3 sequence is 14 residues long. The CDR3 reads CVSSHPGTQETHYF. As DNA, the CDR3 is TGTGTCAGCAGCCACCCCGGAACCCAAGAGACCCACTACTTC.

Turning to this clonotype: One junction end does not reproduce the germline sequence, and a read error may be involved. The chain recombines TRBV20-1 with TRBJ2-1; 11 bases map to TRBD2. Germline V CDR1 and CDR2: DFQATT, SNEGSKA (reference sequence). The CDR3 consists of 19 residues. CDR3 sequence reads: CSDRDTDVGGLAEYNKQFF. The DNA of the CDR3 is TGCAGTGATAGAGACACCGACGTAGGGGGACTAGCGGAATACAATAAGCAGTTCTTC.

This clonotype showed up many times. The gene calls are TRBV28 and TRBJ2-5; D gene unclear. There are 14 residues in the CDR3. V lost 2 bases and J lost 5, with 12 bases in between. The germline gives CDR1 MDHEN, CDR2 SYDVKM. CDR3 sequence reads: CASSLGHLPETQYF. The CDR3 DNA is TGTGCCAGCAGTTTAGGGCACCTTCCTGAGACCCAGTACTTC. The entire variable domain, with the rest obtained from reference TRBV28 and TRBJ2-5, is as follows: DVKVTQSSRYLVKRTGEKVFLECVQDMDHENMFWYRQDPGLGLRLIYFSYDVKMKEKGDIPEGYSVSREKKERFSLILESASTNQTSMYLCASSLGHLPETQYFGPGTRLLVL.

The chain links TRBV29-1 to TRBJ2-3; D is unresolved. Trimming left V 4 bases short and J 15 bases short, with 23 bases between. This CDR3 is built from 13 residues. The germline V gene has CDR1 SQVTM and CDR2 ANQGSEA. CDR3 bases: TGCAGCGTTGGGGCGGCAGACACAGATACGCGATATTTT. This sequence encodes CSVGAADTDTRYF.

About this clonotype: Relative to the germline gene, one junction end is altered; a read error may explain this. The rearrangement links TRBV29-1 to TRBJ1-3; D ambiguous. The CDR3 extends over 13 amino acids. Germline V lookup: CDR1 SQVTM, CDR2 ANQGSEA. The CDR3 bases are TGCAGCGTTTGGACGGACTCAGGAAACATCATATACTTT. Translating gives CSVWTDSGNIIYF.

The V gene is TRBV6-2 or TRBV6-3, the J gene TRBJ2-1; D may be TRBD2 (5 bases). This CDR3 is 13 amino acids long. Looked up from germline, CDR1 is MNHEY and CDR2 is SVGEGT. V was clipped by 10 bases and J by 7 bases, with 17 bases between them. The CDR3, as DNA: TGTGCCACCGCGAACGGGAACTATAATGAGCAGTTCTTC. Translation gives CATANGNYNEQFF.

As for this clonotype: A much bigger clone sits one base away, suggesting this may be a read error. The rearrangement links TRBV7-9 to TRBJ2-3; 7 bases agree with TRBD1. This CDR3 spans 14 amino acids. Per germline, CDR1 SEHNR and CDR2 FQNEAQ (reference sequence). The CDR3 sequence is CASRRDSNTDTRYF. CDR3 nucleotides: TGTGCCAGCAGACGGGACAGTAATACAGATACGCGGTATTTT.

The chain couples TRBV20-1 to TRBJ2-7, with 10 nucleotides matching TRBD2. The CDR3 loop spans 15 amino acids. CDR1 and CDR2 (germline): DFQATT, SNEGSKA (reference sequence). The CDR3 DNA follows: TGCACTGCCTTCCGGAGCGGGAGGGCCCTCTACGAGCAGTACTTC. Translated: CTAFRSGRALYEQYF.

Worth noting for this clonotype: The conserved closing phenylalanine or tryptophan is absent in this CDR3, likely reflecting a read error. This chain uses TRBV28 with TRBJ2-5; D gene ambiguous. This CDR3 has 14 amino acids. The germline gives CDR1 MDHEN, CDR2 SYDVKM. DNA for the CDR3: TGTGCCAGTAGTTTAGGGCACCTTCCTGAGACCCAGTACCCC. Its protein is CASSLGHLPETQYP.

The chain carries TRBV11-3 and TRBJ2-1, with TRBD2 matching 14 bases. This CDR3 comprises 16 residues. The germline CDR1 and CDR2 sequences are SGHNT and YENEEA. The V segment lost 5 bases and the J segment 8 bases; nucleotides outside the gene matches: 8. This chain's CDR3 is CASSTGLAGGVHEQFF. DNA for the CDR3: TGTGCCAGCAGCACCGGACTAGCGGGAGGAGTTCATGAGCAGTTCTTC.

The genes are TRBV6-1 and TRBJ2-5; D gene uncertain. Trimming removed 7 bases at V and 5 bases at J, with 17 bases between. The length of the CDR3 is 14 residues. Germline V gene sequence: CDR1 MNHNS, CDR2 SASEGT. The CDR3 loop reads CASIDGQKYETQYF. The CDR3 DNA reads TGTGCCAGCATTGATGGGCAGAAGTACGAGACCCAGTACTTC.

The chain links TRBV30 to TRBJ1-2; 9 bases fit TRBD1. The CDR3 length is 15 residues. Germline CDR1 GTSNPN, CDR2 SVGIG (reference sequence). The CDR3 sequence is CDWSPSGTGMRVYTF. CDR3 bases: TGTGATTGGAGTCCTTCCGGGACAGGGATGAGGGTCTACACCTTC.